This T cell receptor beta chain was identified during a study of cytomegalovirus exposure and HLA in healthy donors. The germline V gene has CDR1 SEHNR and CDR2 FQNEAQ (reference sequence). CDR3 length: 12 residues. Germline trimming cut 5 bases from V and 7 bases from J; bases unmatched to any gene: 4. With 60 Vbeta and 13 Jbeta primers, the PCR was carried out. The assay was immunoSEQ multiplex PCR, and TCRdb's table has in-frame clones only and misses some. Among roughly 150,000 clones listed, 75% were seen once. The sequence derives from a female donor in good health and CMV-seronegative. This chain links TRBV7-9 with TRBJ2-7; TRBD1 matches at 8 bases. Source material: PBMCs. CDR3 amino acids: CASSRQGREQYF. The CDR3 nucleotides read TGTGCCAGCAGCCGACAGGGGAGGGAGCAGTACTTC.